A single sample gave rise to the 25 T cell receptor beta chains below, sequenced in a study of T cell responses to AZD1222 COVID-19 vaccine. Profiling relied on immunoSEQ multiplex PCR, and the TCRdb table lists in-frame clones only, not all of them. In the table there are some 190,000 clones, roughly 91% of which are singletons. The sample consisted of peripheral blood, taken 28 days after the second AZD1222 dose. These receptors all stem from an adult who received the AZD1222 COVID-19 vaccine.

The chain is built from TRBV7-2 and TRBJ2-1; 10 nucleotides match TRBD2. V shed 1 base, J shed 4 bases, and the junction held 1 base outside the gene matches. The CDR3 runs 15 residues. The germline gives CDR1 SGHTA, CDR2 FQGNSA. This chain's CDR3 is CASSLGSGGYNEQFF. As DNA, the CDR3 is TGTGCCAGCAGCTTAGGTAGCGGGGGGTACAATGAGCAGTTCTTC.

This rearrangement joins TRBV15 to TRBJ2-7, with 12 bases identical to TRBD2. CDR1 and CDR2 (germline): LNHNV, YYDKDF (reference sequence). CDR3 length: 16 residues. V was clipped by 4 bases and J by 5 bases; unmatched bases: 9. The CDR3 loop is CATSIHGTSGYNEQYF. The CDR3 region has the DNA TGTGCCACCAGCATTCACGGGACTAGCGGGTACAACGAGCAGTACTTC. The full variable domain, completed using reference TRBV15 and TRBJ2-7, is DAMVIQNPRYQVTQFGKPVTLSCSQTLNHNVMYWYQQKSSQAPKLLFHYYDKDFNNEADTPDNFQSRRPNTSFCFLDIRSPGLGDTAMYLCATSIHGTSGYNEQYFGPGTRLTVT.

The V and J genes are TRBV30 and TRBJ1-2, with a possible D match to TRBD1 (6 bases). The V end was cut by 0 bases, the J end by 8 bases, with 13 bases between. In germline, CDR1 is GTSNPN, CDR2 SVGIG (reference sequence). This CDR3 region has 13 residues. Here the CDR3 reads CAWSVLGAGGYTF. CDR3 bases: TGTGCCTGGAGTGTACTGGGGGCGGGAGGCTACACCTTC.

V and J are TRBV5-1 and TRBJ1-5; 9 nucleotides align to TRBD1. Germline V gene data show CDR1 as SGHRS and CDR2 as YFSETQ. The CDR3 runs 15 residues. Trimming took 5 bases from V and 3 from J; bases not matched to a gene: 6. The CDR3 reads CASRSGTGINQPQHF. The CDR3 coding sequence is TGCGCCAGCAGATCCGGGACAGGGATCAATCAGCCCCAGCATTTT.

The CDR3 here is CASVGAGGGNEQFF. CDR3 sequence (DNA): TGTGCCAGCGTTGGCGCGGGAGGGGGCAATGAGCAGTTCTTC. V and J are TRBV27 and TRBJ2-1; TRBD2 matches at 9 bases. Germline CDR1 and CDR2: MNHEY and SMNVEV (reference sequence). V was pared by 8 bases and J by 6 bases, with 8 bases of the junction left unmatched. The CDR3 spans 14 residues.

A word on this clone: The junction shows a germline mismatch at one end, possibly a read error. V gene TRBV9 combines with J gene TRBJ1-1; 8 positions agree with TRBD1. In germline, CDR1 is SGDLS, CDR2 YYNGEE. The CDR3 is 12 amino acids. CDR3 sequence: CASSVGTDRVYF. Here the CDR3 DNA reads TGTGCCAGCAGCGTAGGCACGGACAGGGTGTACTTT.

The chain has TRBV5-6 and TRBJ2-7, with 7 bases aligning to TRBD2. CDR3 length: 15 residues. Trimming at V came to 4 bases and at J to 6 bases, leaving 13 bases not matched to a gene. Germline-derived CDR1 and CDR2 are SGHDT and YYEEEE. Written as DNA, the CDR3 is TGTGCCAGCAGCCCCGTCGGGGGGAGGTATGGCGAGCAGTACTTC. Translated, it gives CASSPVGGRYGEQYF.

V usage is TRBV11-2 and J usage is TRBJ2-5; 7 positions agree with TRBD2. V lost 6 bases to trimming and J lost 5 bases; unmatched junction nucleotides: 9. The CDR3 runs to 14 residues. Germline values: CDR1 SGHAT, CDR2 FQNNGV. The CDR3 nucleotides are TGTGCCAGCAGGTCCATGAGGGGAGGGGAGACCCAGTACTTC. Translation gives CASRSMRGGETQYF.

The V and J genes are TRBV2 and TRBJ2-1, with 7 bases fitting TRBD2. V lost 10 bases, J lost 1 base, and 22 bases stayed unmatched. Germline CDR1 is SNHLY and CDR2 is FYNNEI. The CDR3 spans 19 residues. The CDR3 coding sequence is TGTGCCACCTTTTTCACCCAGACGGAAGGCGGGAGTTCCTACAATGAGCAGTTCTTC. Translation: CATFFTQTEGGSSYNEQFF.

The chain recombines TRBV3-1 (or the pseudogene TRBV3-2) with TRBJ1-4; 11 nucleotides align to TRBD1. The germline V gene has CDR1 LGHDT and CDR2 YNNKEL (reference sequence). V shed 4 bases, J shed 0 bases, and the junction held 4 bases outside the gene matches. The CDR3 sequence is 17 residues long. CDR3 DNA: TGTGCCAGCAGCCCCGGGACAGGGGGATCAACTAATGAAAAACTGTTTTTT. This codes for CASSPGTGGSTNEKLFF.

This clone has just one count. The chain employs TRBV28 and TRBJ1-1; 8 bases fit TRBD1. The J segment lost 2 bases and the V segment lost 6 bases, leaving 5 bases of the junction unmatched. This CDR3 is 14 amino acids long. The germline CDR1 and CDR2 sequences are MDHEN and SYDVKM. This CDR3 is CASRYGQGNTEAFF. The DNA of the CDR3 is TGTGCCAGCAGGTATGGACAGGGTAACACTGAAGCTTTCTTT.

The gene calls are TRBV5-8 and TRBJ2-1, with D maybe TRBD2 (7 bases). Looked up from germline, CDR1 is SGHTS and CDR2 is YDEGEE. V gave up 2 bases and J gave up 2 bases, with 11 bases separating them. The CDR3 runs to 15 residues. As DNA, the CDR3 is TGTGCCAGCAGCTTTGGCGGGGGCGCCTACAATGAGCAGTTCTTC. It encodes CASSFGGGAYNEQFF.

The chain has TRBV11-1 and TRBJ1-6, with D possibly TRBD1 on 5 matching bases. The V gene lost 4 bases and the J gene lost 11 bases, with 15 bases spanning the gap. The CDR3 spans 14 residues. Germline CDR1 reads SGHAT; CDR2 reads FQDESV (reference sequence). CDR3 nucleotides: TGTGCCAGCAGCTGGGGACCGTCTCCCGCACCCCTCCACTTT. This gives the protein CASSWGPSPAPLHF.

This chain uses TRBV28 with TRBJ2-1; TRBD2 matches at 9 bases. The CDR3 is 17 amino acids. CDR1 and CDR2 from the germline V gene are MDHEN and SYDVKM. V was clipped by 5 bases and J by 0 bases; unmatched bases: 8. This CDR3 reads CASSPKAGGYSYNEQFF. CDR3 in DNA: TGTGCCAGCAGTCCGAAAGCGGGAGGATACTCCTACAATGAGCAGTTCTTC. The full variable domain, in which reference TRBV28 and TRBJ2-1 provide the parts outside the CDR3, is DVKVTQSSRYLVKRTGEKVFLECVQDMDHENMFWYRQDPGLGLRLIYFSYDVKMKEKGDIPEGYSVSREKKERFSLILESASTNQTSMYLCASSPKAGGYSYNEQFFGPGTRLTVL.

The genes are TRBV5-4 and TRBJ1-1; perhaps TRBD1 as D (5 bases). The germline V gene has CDR1 SGHNT and CDR2 YYREEE (reference sequence). The CDR3 is made up of 12 amino acids. V was trimmed by 1 base and J by 8 bases, leaving 9 bases between them. The CDR3 DNA is TGTGCCAGCAGCTTGTTAGCAGGGGAAGCTTTCTTT. Translation: CASSLLAGEAFF.

CDR3 DNA sequence: TGTGCCAGCAGCTCCGGGACTAGCGGGGGTGAGCAGTTCTTC. Its protein product is CASSSGTSGGEQFF. V and J are TRBV13 and TRBJ2-1, with 14 nucleotides matching TRBD2. V lost 4 bases and J lost 9; bases outside the gene matches: 2. The CDR3 sequence is 14 residues long. CDR1 and CDR2 from the germline V gene are PRHDT and FYEKMQ (reference sequence).

The gene calls are TRBV5-1 and TRBJ1-3; 7 nucleotides align to TRBD1. Germline V gene sequence: CDR1 SGHRS, CDR2 YFSETQ. V was clipped by 4 bases and J by 1 base; unmatched bases: 2. The CDR3 sequence is 14 residues long. CDR3 DNA: TGCGCCAGCAGCATGACAGGGTCTGGAAACACCATATATTTT. Translation: CASSMTGSGNTIYF. Full variable domain (remainder filled in from reference TRBV5-1 and TRBJ1-3): KAGVTQTPRYLIKTRGQQVTLSCSPISGHRSVSWYQQTPGQGLQFLFEYFSETQRNKGNFPGRFSGRQFSNSRSEMNVSTLELGDSALYLCASSMTGSGNTIYFGEGSWLTVV.

V gene TRBV9 combines with J gene TRBJ2-2, with 8 bases aligning to TRBD2. Germline CDR1 SGDLS, CDR2 YYNGEE. CDR3 size: 17 residues. J gave up 5 bases and V 7 bases, and 16 bases lay outside the gene matches. The CDR3 bases are TGTGCCAGCCTAAGGGGACTAGAGACACGCTGTACCGGGGAGCTGTTTTTT. It codes for CASLRGLETRCTGELFF.

This rearrangement joins TRBV11-3 to TRBJ2-7, with 11 bases matching TRBD2. The CDR3 runs to 14 residues. The germline CDR1 and CDR2 sequences are SGHNT and YENEEA. Trimming removed 5 bases from V and 6 bases from J; junction bases left unmatched: 6. Here the CDR3 DNA reads TGTGCCAGCAGCGCCTTAGCGGGAGGGGGCGAGCAGTACTTC. Amino acid sequence: CASSALAGGGEQYF.

The chain recombines TRBV3-1 (or the pseudogene TRBV3-2) with TRBJ1-6, with 7 nucleotides matching TRBD1. CDR3 length: 14 residues. Trimming cost V 4 bases and J 5 bases; bases outside gene matches: 2. Germline CDR1 LGHDT, CDR2 YNNKEL (reference sequence). CDR3 sequence reads: CASSRDSDNSPLHF. CDR3 nucleotide sequence: TGTGCCAGCAGCCGGGACAGCGATAATTCACCCCTCCACTTT.

The chain couples TRBV6-1 to TRBJ1-6, with TRBD1 identical over 8 bases. With 2 bases clipped from V and 0 bases from J, the junction kept 6 bases outside the gene matches. Germline-derived CDR1 and CDR2 are MNHNS and SASEGT. CDR3 size: 18 residues. The CDR3 DNA reads as TGTGCCAGCAGTGAAACCTCAGGGGGCCACTCCTATAATTCACCCCTCCACTTT. Encoded protein: CASSETSGGHSYNSPLHF.

The V gene is TRBV30, the J gene TRBJ2-7; D is unresolved. Germline-derived CDR1 and CDR2 are GTSNPN and SVGIG (reference sequence). The ends were cut back, 1 base at V and 3 bases at J, with 7 bases in the middle. CDR3 length equals 12 residues. CDR3: CAWSGSGYEQYF. The CDR3 coding sequence is TGTGCCTGGAGTGGGTCGGGCTACGAGCAGTACTTC.

This chain links TRBV19 with TRBJ2-7; D is perhaps TRBD1 (6 bases). The ends were cut back, 4 bases at V and 5 bases at J, with 18 bases in the middle. CDR3 length equals 15 residues. The germline gives CDR1 LNHDA, CDR2 SQIVND (reference sequence). The CDR3 protein is CASSTGEGVIHEQYF. The DNA of the CDR3 is TGTGCCAGTAGTACCGGTGAGGGGGTGATACACGAGCAGTACTTC.

This chain links TRBV3-1 (or the pseudogene TRBV3-2) with TRBJ2-1; 8 nucleotides align to TRBD2. The length of the CDR3 is 13 residues. V was clipped by 4 bases and J by 9 bases; unmatched bases: 5. Germline lookup yields CDR1 LGHDT and CDR2 YNNKEL (reference sequence). The CDR3 sequence: CASSRRGGLEQFF. The CDR3 DNA reads as TGTGCCAGCAGCCGACGCGGGGGGCTTGAGCAGTTCTTC.

The rearrangement joins TRBV30 to TRBJ2-7; weak D call: TRBD1 (5 bases). The CDR3 contains 15 residues. Germline V lookup: CDR1 GTSNPN, CDR2 SVGIG (reference sequence). V was trimmed by 2 bases and J by 2 bases, leaving 16 bases between them. The CDR3 is CAWSKPRQNTYEQYF. CDR3 DNA: TGTGCCTGGAGTAAACCTCGACAGAACACCTACGAGCAGTACTTC. The variable domain in full, completed from reference TRBV30 and TRBJ2-7, reads SQTIHQWPATLVQPVGSPLSLECTVEGTSNPNLYWYRQAAGRGLQLLFYSVGIGQISSEVPQNLSASRPQDRQFILSSKKLLLSDSGFYLCAWSKPRQNTYEQYFGPGTRLTVT.